This T cell receptor (beta chain) was captured in a study of cytomegalovirus exposure and HLA in healthy donors. Study-wide results and limits: The finding came from a later analysis; first-cohort TCR clusters tended to co-occur in the approximately 120 validation repertoires. Cytomegalovirus association was assigned to about 150 TCR beta chains.

Profiling relied on immunoSEQ multiplex PCR, and the TCRdb table lists in-frame clones only, not all of them. The data show over 150,000 clones, around 92% seen once. This CDR3 is built from 13 residues. Germline V gene sequence: CDR1 KGHSH, CDR2 LQKENI. V was shortened by 3 bases and J by 2 bases, with 8 bases between the two germline ends. Regarding this clone: Its specificity is not known.

The donors formed part of the roughly 120-subject validation cohort, distinct from the approximately 630-subject first cohort. The chain has TRBV18 and TRBJ2-7, with a tentative D call TRBD1 (5 bases). The receptor's source is a woman in her late teens or twenties in good health and CMV-seropositive. Input material: PBMCs. CDR3 sequence reads: CASSPLTAYEQYF. The CDR3 DNA reads TGTGCCAGCTCACCTTTGACAGCCTACGAGCAGTACTTC.